This paragraph covers one T cell receptor beta chain sequence. This specimen comes from a study of blood T cell repertoires in COVID-19. Study-wide context: T cells, B-cell-depleted T cells, or PBMCs supplied cDNA or gDNA.

CDR1 DFQATT and CDR2 SNEGSKA come from the germline V gene (reference sequence). V dropped 7 bases and J dropped 3; count of bases not matched to a gene: 2. The CDR3 consists of 11 residues. In terms of age and location, participants ranged from about 18 to 95 years and lived in roughly 22 US areas. Participants were placed into cohorts based on the clinical history they reported. Source study methods: Estimation of nucleated cell counts was performed using reference gene primer amplification. Libraries were prepared by immunoSEQ multiplex PCR; TCRdb keeps only in-frame clonotypes and omits some of them. D and trimming come from the DNA, and the V and J calls and clone size come from that table. The repertoire holds about 270,000 clones, over 75% seen once, with less than 2.5% in the top ten.

Source material: PBMCs or T cells enriched from blood (not recorded which). The TCR sequence derives from a woman aged 18-29 years who had recovered from COVID-19. V and J are TRBV20-1 and TRBJ1-2, with 7 bases lining up with TRBD1. CDR3 nucleotide sequence: TGCAGTGACAGGGGTGACTATGGCTACACCTTC. As protein: CSDRGDYGYTF.